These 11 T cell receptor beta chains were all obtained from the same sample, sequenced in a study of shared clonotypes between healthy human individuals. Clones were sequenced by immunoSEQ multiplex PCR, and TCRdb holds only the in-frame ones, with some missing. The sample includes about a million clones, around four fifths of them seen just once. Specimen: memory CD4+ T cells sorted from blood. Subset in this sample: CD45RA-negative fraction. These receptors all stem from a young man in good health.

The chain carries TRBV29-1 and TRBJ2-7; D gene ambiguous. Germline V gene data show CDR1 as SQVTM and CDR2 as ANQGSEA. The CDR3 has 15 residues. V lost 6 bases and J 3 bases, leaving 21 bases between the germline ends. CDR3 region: CSVLNIGNGDYEQYF. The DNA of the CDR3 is TGCAGCGTACTAAATATTGGAAATGGAGACTACGAGCAGTACTTC.

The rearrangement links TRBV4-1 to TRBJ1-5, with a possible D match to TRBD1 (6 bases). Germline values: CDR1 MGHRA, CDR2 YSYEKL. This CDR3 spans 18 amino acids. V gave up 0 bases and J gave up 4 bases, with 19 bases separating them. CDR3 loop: CASSQDLRIGGRNQPQHF. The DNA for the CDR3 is TGCGCCAGCAGCCAAGATTTGCGGATAGGGGGAAGAAATCAGCCCCAGCATTTT.

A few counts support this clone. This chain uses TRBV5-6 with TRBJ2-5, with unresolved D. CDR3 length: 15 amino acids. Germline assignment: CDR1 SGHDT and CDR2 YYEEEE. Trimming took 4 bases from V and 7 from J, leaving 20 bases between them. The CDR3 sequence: CASSASRYNFWTQYF. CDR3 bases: TGTGCCAGCAGCGCCTCCCGTTACAATTTTTGGACCCAGTACTTC.

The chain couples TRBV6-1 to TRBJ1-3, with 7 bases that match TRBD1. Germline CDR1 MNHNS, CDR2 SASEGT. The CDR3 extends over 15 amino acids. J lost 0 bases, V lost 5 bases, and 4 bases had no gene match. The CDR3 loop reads CASSRTGDSGNTIYF. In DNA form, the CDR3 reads TGTGCCAGCAGTAGGACAGGTGACTCTGGAAACACCATATATTTT.

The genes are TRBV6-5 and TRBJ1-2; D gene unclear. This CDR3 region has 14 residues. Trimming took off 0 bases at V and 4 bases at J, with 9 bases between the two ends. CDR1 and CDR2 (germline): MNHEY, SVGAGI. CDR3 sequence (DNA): TGTGCCAGCAGTTACTCGGCCGATCCCTATGGCTACACCTTC. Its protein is CASSYSADPYGYTF.

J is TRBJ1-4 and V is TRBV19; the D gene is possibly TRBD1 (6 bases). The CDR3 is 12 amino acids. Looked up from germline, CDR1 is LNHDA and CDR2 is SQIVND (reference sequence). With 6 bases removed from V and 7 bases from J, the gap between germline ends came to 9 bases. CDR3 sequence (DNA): TGTGCCAGTAGCAAGACAGGTGAAAAACTGTTTTTT. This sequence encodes CASSKTGEKLFF.

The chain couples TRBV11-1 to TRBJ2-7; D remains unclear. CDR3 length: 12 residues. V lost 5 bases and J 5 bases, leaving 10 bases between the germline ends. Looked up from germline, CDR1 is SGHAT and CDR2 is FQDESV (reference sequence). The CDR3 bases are TGTGCCAGCAGCCGAGATCGGGACGAGCAGTACTTC. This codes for CASSRDRDEQYF.

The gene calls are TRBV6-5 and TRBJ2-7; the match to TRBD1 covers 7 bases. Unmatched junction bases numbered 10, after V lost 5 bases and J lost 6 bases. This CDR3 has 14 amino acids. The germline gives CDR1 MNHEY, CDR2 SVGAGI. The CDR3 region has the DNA TGTGCCAGCAGTCATTATCACAGGGGTGGCGAGCAGTACTTC. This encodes CASSHYHRGGEQYF.

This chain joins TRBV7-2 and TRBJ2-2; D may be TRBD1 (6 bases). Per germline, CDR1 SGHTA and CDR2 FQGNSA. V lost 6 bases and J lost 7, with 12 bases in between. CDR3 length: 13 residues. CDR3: CASRLQGFGELFF. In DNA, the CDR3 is TGTGCCAGCAGGTTGCAGGGGTTCGGGGAGCTGTTTTTT.

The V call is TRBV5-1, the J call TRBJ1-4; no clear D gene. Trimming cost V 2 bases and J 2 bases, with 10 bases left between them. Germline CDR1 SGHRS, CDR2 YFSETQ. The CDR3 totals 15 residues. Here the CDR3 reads CASSFGPITNEKLFF. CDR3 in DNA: TGCGCCAGCAGCTTCGGACCTATTACTAATGAAAAACTGTTTTTT.

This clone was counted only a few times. The CDR3, as DNA: TGTGCCAGCAGCCCCCGGATAGCGGGGGTGGATGAGCAGTTCTTC. Translating gives CASSPRIAGVDEQFF. The genes are TRBV11-1 and TRBJ2-1, with 9 bases fitting TRBD2. V gave up 5 bases and J gave up 8 bases; unmatched junction bases: 10. The CDR3 runs 15 residues. Germline V gives CDR1 SGHAT, CDR2 FQDESV (reference sequence).